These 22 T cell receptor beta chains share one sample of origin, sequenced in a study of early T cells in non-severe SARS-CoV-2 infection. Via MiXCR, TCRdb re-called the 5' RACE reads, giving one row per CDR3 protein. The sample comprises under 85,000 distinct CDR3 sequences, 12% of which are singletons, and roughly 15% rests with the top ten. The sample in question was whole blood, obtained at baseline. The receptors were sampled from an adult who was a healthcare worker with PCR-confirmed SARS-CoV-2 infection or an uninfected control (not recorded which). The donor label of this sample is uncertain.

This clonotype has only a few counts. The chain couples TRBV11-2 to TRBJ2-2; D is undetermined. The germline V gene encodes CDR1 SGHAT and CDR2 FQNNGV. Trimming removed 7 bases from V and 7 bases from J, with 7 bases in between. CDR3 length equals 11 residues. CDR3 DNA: TGTGCCAGCAACCCTAGCGGGGAGCTGTTTTTT. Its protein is CASNPSGELFF.

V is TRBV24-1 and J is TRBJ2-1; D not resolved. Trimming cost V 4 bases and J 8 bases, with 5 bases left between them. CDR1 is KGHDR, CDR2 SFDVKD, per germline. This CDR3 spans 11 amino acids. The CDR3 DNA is TGTGCCACCAGTGAATCGCATGAGCAGTTCTTC. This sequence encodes CATSESHEQFF.

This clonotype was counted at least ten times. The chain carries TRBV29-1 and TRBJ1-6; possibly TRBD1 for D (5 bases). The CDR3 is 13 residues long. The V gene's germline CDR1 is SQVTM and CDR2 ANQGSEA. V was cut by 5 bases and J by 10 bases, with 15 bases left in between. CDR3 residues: CSVSQGRRSPLHF. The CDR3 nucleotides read TGCAGCGTTTCGCAGGGTAGGAGGTCACCCCTCCACTTT.

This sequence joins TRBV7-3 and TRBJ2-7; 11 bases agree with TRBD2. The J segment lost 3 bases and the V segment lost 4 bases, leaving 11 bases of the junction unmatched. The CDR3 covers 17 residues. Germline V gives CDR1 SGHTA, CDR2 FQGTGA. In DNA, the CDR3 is TGTGCCAGCAGCTGGATAAGACTAGCGGGATCCAACTACGAGCAGTACTTC. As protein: CASSWIRLAGSNYEQYF.

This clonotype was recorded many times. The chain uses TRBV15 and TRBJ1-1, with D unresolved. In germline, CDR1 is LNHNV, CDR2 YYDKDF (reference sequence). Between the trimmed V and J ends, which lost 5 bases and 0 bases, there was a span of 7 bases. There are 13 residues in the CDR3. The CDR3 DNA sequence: TGTGCCACCAGCCGCAGTCTGAACACTGAAGCTTTCTTT. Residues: CATSRSLNTEAFF.

The CDR3 DNA follows: TGTGCCAGCAGCTTAGGGGTAAACTATGGCTACACCTTC. This codes for CASSLGVNYGYTF. This chain joins TRBV7-9 and TRBJ1-2; D gene ambiguous. Germline V gene lookup returns CDR1 SEHNR and CDR2 FQNEAQ (reference sequence). Trimming shortened V by 1 base and J by 2 bases, and 5 bases separated the two germline ends. The CDR3 sequence is 13 residues long.

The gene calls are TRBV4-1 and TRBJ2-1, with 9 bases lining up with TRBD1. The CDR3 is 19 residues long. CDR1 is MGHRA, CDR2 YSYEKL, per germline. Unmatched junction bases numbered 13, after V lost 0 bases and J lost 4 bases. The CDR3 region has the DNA TGCGCCAGCAGCCAAGAGTCCACCGAGCTGGGACAGGGATACAATGAGCAGTTCTTC. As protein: CASSQESTELGQGYNEQFF.

CDR3 sequence reads: CASSGKRTDTQYF. The CDR3 DNA reads TGCGCCAGCTCCGGAAAGCGGACAGATACGCAGTATTTT. V and J are TRBV10-1 and TRBJ2-3, with TRBD2 as a possible D gene (5 bases). Germline V lookup: CDR1 WNHNN, CDR2 SYGVQD (reference sequence). This CDR3 is 13 amino acids long. With 8 bases removed from V and 3 bases from J, the gap between germline ends came to 12 bases.

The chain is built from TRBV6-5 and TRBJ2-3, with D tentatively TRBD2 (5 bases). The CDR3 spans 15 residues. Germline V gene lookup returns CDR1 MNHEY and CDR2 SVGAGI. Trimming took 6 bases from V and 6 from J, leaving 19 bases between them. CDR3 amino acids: CASSHRLPSTDTQYF. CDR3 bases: TGTGCCAGCAGCCACCGACTACCTTCGACGGATACGCAGTATTTT.

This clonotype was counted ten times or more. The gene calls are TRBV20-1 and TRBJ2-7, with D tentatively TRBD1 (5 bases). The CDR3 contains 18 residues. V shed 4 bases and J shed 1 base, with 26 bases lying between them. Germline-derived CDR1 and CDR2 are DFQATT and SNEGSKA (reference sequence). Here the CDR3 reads CSANTAGSSLPGSYEQYF. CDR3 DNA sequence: TGCAGTGCTAATACTGCAGGGTCCTCCTTACCAGGGTCCTACGAGCAGTACTTC.

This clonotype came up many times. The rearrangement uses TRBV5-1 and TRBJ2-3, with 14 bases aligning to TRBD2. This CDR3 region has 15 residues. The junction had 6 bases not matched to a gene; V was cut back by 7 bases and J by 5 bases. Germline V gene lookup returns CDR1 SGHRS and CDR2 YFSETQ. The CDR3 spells CASWTSGGPGDTQYF. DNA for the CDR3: TGCGCCAGCTGGACTAGCGGGGGGCCGGGAGATACGCAGTATTTT.

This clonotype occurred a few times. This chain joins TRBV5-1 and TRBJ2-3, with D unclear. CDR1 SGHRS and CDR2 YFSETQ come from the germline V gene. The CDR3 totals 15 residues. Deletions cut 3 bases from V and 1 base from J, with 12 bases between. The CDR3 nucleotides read TGCGCCAGCAGCTCCCGGGCGGCCGGCACAGATACGCAGTATTTT. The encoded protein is CASSSRAAGTDTQYF.

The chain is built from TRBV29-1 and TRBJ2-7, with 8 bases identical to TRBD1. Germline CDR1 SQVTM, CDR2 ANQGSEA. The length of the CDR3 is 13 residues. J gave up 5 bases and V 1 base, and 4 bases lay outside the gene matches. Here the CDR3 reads CSVEARTGNEQYF. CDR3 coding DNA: TGCAGCGTTGAAGCAAGGACAGGGAACGAGCAGTACTTC.

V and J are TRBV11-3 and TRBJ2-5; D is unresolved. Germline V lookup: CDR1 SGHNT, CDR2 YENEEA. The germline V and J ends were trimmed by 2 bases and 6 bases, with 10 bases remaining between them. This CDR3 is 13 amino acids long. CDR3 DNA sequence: TGTGCCAGCAGCTTAACTGAGAGTCAGACCCAGTACTTC. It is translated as CASSLTESQTQYF.

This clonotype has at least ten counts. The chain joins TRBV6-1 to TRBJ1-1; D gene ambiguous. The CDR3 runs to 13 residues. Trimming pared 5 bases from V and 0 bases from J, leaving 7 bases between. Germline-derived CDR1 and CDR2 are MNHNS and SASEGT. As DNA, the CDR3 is TGTGCCAGCAGTAATACAATGAACACTGAAGCTTTCTTT. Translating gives CASSNTMNTEAFF.

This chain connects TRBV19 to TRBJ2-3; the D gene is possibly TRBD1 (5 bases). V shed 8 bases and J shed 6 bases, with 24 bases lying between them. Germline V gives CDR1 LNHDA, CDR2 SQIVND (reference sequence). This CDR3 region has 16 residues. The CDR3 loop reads CASSLGPPPDVDTQYF. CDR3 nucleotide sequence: TGTGCCAGTTCCCTGGGGCCGCCTCCCGATGTGGATACGCAGTATTTT.

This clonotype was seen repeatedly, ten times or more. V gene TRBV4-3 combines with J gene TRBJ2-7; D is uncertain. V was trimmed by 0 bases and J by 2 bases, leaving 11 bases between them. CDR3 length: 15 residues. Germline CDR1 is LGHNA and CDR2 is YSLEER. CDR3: CASSQDQAATYEQYF. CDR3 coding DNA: TGCGCCAGCAGCCAAGATCAGGCAGCAACCTACGAGCAGTACTTC.

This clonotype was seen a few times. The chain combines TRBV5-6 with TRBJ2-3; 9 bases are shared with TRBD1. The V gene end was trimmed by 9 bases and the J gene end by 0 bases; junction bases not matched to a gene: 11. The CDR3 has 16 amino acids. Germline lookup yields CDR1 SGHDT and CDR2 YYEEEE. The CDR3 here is CATSTGGEESTDTQYF. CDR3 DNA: TGTGCCACCTCTACAGGGGGCGAGGAAAGCACAGATACGCAGTATTTT.

The CDR3 DNA sequence: TGTGCCAGCCGGGACAGCGTATCGGCTTTCTTT. It translates to CASRDSVSAFF. The rearrangement links TRBV6-1 to TRBJ1-1, with 7 positions matching TRBD1. This CDR3 region has 11 residues. V dropped 8 bases and J dropped 11; count of bases not matched to a gene: 8. The germline V gene has CDR1 MNHNS and CDR2 SASEGT.

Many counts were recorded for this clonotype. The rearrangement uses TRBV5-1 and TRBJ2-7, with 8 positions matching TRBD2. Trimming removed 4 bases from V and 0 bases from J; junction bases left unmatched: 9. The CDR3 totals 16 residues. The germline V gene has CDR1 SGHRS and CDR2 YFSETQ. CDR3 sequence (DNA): TGCGCCAGCAGCCCCCGGGGGGGGCTCAACTCCTACGAGCAGTACTTC. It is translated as CASSPRGGLNSYEQYF.

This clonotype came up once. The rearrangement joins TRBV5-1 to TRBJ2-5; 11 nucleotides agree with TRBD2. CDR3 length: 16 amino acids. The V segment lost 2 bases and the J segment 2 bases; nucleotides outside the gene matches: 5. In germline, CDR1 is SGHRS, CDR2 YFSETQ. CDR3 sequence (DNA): TGCGCCAGCAGCTTAACGGGACTAGCGGTTCAAGAGACCCAGTACTTC. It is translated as CASSLTGLAVQETQYF.

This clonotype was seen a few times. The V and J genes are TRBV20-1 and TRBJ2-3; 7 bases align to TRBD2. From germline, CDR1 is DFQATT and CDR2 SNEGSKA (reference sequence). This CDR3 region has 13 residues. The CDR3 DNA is TGCAGGGCCGAGCGGGGTGTCACAGATACGCAGTATTTT. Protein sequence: CRAERGVTDTQYF.